This passage covers 17 T cell receptor beta chains from one sample sequenced in a study of blood T cell repertoires in COVID-19. The assay was immunoSEQ multiplex PCR, and TCRdb's table has in-frame clones only and misses some. The sample includes 160,000 or so clones, approximately 91% of them seen just once. The sequencing input was peripheral blood. These receptors all stem from a young man with acute or convalescent COVID-19.

The chain couples TRBV6-6 to TRBJ2-5, with 10 bases identical to TRBD1. The J segment lost 5 bases and the V segment lost 2 bases, leaving 5 bases of the junction unmatched. CDR3 length: 15 residues. CDR1 and CDR2 from the germline V gene are MNHNY and SVGAGI (reference sequence). CDR3 in DNA: TGTGCCAGCAGTTACCCGGGACAGGGGCGTGAGACCCAGTACTTC. It is translated as CASSYPGQGRETQYF.

The gene calls are TRBV5-1 and TRBJ2-2; maybe TRBD1 (6 bases). The V end was cut by 4 bases, the J end by 3 bases, with 19 bases between. Per the germline V gene, CDR1 is SGHRS and CDR2 is YFSETQ. The CDR3 totals 17 residues. CDR3 sequence: CASSQTSEQGHTGELFF. DNA for the CDR3: TGCGCCAGCAGCCAAACCTCCGAACAGGGACACACCGGGGAGCTGTTTTTT. Full variable domain (rest looked up from reference TRBV5-1 and TRBJ2-2): KAGVTQTPRYLIKTRGQQVTLSCSPISGHRSVSWYQQTPGQGLQFLFEYFSETQRNKGNFPGRFSGRQFSNSRSEMNVSTLELGDSALYLCASSQTSEQGHTGELFFGEGSRLTVL.

The chain carries TRBV10-1 and TRBJ1-6; D call uncertain. V was cut by 10 bases and J by 0 bases, with 19 bases left in between. The CDR3 extends over 17 amino acids. Germline CDR1 WNHNN, CDR2 SYGVQD (reference sequence). CDR3 DNA: TGCGCCACCCCCCCCTGTCGAGAGAGCTCCTATAATTCACCCCTCCACTTT. Translated, it gives CATPPCRESSYNSPLHF.

This rearrangement joins TRBV5-1 to TRBJ2-3; 7 nucleotides align to TRBD1. CDR1 and CDR2 from the germline V gene are SGHRS and YFSETQ. The junction had 8 bases not matched to a gene; V was cut back by 4 bases and J by 0 bases. This CDR3 has 16 amino acids. The chain's CDR3 is CASSPGTVLSTDTQYF. The CDR3 region has the DNA TGCGCCAGCAGCCCTGGGACAGTCCTAAGCACAGATACGCAGTATTTT.

The J gene is TRBJ2-3, the V gene TRBV3-1 (or the pseudogene TRBV3-2), with 11 bases aligning to TRBD2. Germline-derived CDR1 and CDR2 are LGHDT and YNNKEL (reference sequence). The CDR3 is 14 amino acids. V shed 8 bases and J 1 base; nucleotides not matched to a gene: 2. The CDR3 spells CASAGLAGTDTQYF. The CDR3 DNA is TGTGCCAGCGCGGGACTAGCGGGCACAGATACGCAGTATTTT.

The chain carries TRBV7-8 and TRBJ1-1; 7 bases are shared with TRBD1. V dropped 4 bases and J dropped 8; count of bases not matched to a gene: 4. This CDR3 region has 12 residues. The V gene's germline CDR1 is SGHVS and CDR2 FQNEAQ. CDR3 loop: CASSSGGREAFF. The CDR3 nucleotides are TGTGCCAGCAGCTCAGGGGGGCGGGAAGCTTTCTTT.

The chain joins TRBV30 to TRBJ1-5; D might be TRBD1 (5 bases). Per germline, CDR1 GTSNPN and CDR2 SVGIG (reference sequence). With 0 bases removed from V and 1 base from J, the gap between germline ends came to 10 bases. The CDR3 has 15 amino acids. The CDR3 loop reads CAWSVGEVSNQPQHF. The CDR3 region has the DNA TGTGCCTGGAGTGTGGGGGAGGTAAGCAATCAGCCCCAGCATTTT.

This clone showed up just a few times. The chain couples TRBV28 to TRBJ2-7; 9 bases fit TRBD2. CDR1 and CDR2 (germline): MDHEN, SYDVKM. V lost 6 bases and J lost 3; bases outside the gene matches: 6. There are 14 residues in the CDR3. This CDR3 is CASRLSGSYYEQYF. CDR3 coding DNA: TGTGCCAGCAGACTTAGCGGGAGTTACTACGAGCAGTACTTC.

V gene TRBV5-4 combines with J gene TRBJ2-3, with D tentatively TRBD2 (7 bases). Germline V gene sequence: CDR1 SGHNT, CDR2 YYREEE (reference sequence). V shed 2 bases and J shed 5 bases, with 12 bases lying between them. The CDR3 covers 14 residues. This CDR3 reads CASSLEGGRDTQYF. DNA for the CDR3: TGTGCCAGCAGCTTAGAGGGGGGGCGAGATACGCAGTATTTT. Drawing the rest from reference TRBV5-4 and TRBJ2-3, the complete variable domain is ETGVTQSPTHLIKTRGQQVTLRCSSQSGHNTVSWYQQALGQGPQFIFQYYREEENGRGNFPPRFSGLQFPNYSSELNVNALELDDSALYLCASSLEGGRDTQYFGPGTRLTVL.

In its sample, this clone was seen once. V usage is TRBV11-2 and J usage is TRBJ2-2; 9 nucleotides line up with TRBD1. J lost 3 bases, V lost 5 bases, and 4 bases had no gene match. The CDR3 has 15 residues. CDR1 and CDR2 from the germline V gene are SGHAT and FQNNGV. CDR3 coding DNA: TGTGCCAGCAGCCAAGGACAGGGGTACACCGGGGAGCTGTTTTTT. Its translation: CASSQGQGYTGELFF.

The rearrangement links TRBV27 to TRBJ1-5, with TRBD1 matching over 12 bases. The germline V gene has CDR1 MNHEY and CDR2 SMNVEV (reference sequence). There are 16 residues in the CDR3. With 8 bases clipped from V and 0 bases from J, the junction kept 5 bases outside the gene matches. CDR3 in amino acids: CASWDRGPDSNQPQHF. For the CDR3, the DNA is TGTGCCAGCTGGGACAGGGGGCCGGATAGCAATCAGCCCCAGCATTTT.

The chain has TRBV6-2 or TRBV6-3 and TRBJ1-2, with D possibly being TRBD1 (6 bases). V was pared by 4 bases and J by 8 bases, with 20 bases between. The germline V gene has CDR1 MNHEY and CDR2 SVGEGT. The CDR3 contains 15 residues. The CDR3 is CASSSPGTPTGGYTF. CDR3 in DNA: TGTGCCAGCAGTTCACCGGGGACACCCACGGGAGGCTACACCTTC.

The V gene is TRBV5-1, the J gene TRBJ2-1; 11 bases map to TRBD2. CDR3 length equals 16 residues. Germline values: CDR1 SGHRS, CDR2 YFSETQ. The trim removed 4 bases at V and 0 bases at J, leaving 3 bases unmatched. The CDR3 here is CASSGGTSGSYNEQFF. Written as DNA, the CDR3 is TGCGCCAGCAGCGGGGGGACTAGCGGCTCCTACAATGAGCAGTTCTTC.

The V and J genes are TRBV27 and TRBJ1-2; D is undetermined. Trimming took off 8 bases at V and 5 bases at J, with 24 bases between the two ends. Germline loops: CDR1 MNHEY, CDR2 SMNVEV (reference sequence). The CDR3 is 16 amino acids. The CDR3 is CASAFPKIPRGYGYTF. The CDR3 DNA reads TGTGCCAGCGCATTCCCTAAGATCCCTCGGGGATATGGCTACACCTTC.

The J gene is TRBJ1-3, the V gene TRBV6-5; the match to TRBD1 covers 10 bases. V lost 7 bases and J lost 1; bases outside the gene matches: 4. Germline V gene lookup returns CDR1 MNHEY and CDR2 SVGAGI. This CDR3 is 15 amino acids long. CDR3 DNA sequence: TGTGCCAGCACCACGGGACAGGGGTCTGGAAACACCATATATTTT. This sequence encodes CASTTGQGSGNTIYF.

V is TRBV3-1 (or the pseudogene TRBV3-2) and J is TRBJ1-1; 8 nucleotides match TRBD1. In germline, CDR1 is LGHDT, CDR2 YNNKEL (reference sequence). CDR3 size: 15 residues. The V segment lost 3 bases and the J segment 1 base; nucleotides outside the gene matches: 4. CDR3 coding DNA: TGTGCCAGCAGCCAGAGGGGACAGGCGAACACTGAAGCTTTCTTT. Protein product: CASSQRGQANTEAFF.

This clone has only one observation. V usage is TRBV24-1 and J usage is TRBJ1-4; no reliable D call. Trimming removed 5 bases at V and 10 bases at J, with 28 bases between. This CDR3 has 18 residues. Germline CDR1 is KGHDR and CDR2 is SFDVKD. CDR3 in amino acids: CATSARLLSILRCGKLFF. DNA of the CDR3: TGTGCCACCAGTGCCCGCTTATTGTCTATTCTTCGGTGCGGAAAACTGTTTTTT.